This T cell receptor beta chain was sequenced during a study of blood T cell repertoires in COVID-19. Clones were sequenced by immunoSEQ multiplex PCR, and TCRdb holds only the in-frame ones, with some missing. The sample holds 95,000 to 110,000 clones, around 90% seen once. CDR3 length: 15 amino acids. Germline CDR1 reads MGHRA; CDR2 reads YSYEKL. The ends were cut back, 4 bases at V and 5 bases at J, with 17 bases in the middle. This TCR came from a woman in her fifties or sixties with acute or convalescent COVID-19. The sample consisted of peripheral blood. The rearrangement joins TRBV4-1 to TRBJ1-1; a possible D gene is TRBD1 (5 bases). This CDR3 reads CASSLQRGPETEAFF. The CDR3 bases are TGCGCCAGCAGCCTTCAAAGGGGTCCCGAGACTGAAGCTTTCTTT.